These T cell receptor beta chains were read from a single sample in a study of post-analysis software for immune sequencing data. In TCRdb, the PCR reads were re-called with MiXCR into one record per CDR3 protein. In the table there are 450,000 to 700,000 distinct CDR3 sequences, 44% of which are singletons. The sample comprised blood. The receptors were sampled from a girl between 5 and 17 years old with multiple sclerosis. CDR3s include the opening cysteine and the closing phenylalanine or tryptophan. The D gene is left open where the match is weak. The size field is filled for only some rows; it gives once, few, many or a size class.

>NA|TRBV11-2|TRBJ1-1|NA
CASSRATRNTEAFF
TGTGCCAGCAGCAGAGCCACGAGGAACACTGAAGCTTTCTTT
>TRBD1|TRBV27|TRBJ1-2|few
CASSLSGTGGGGYTF
TGTGCCAGCAGTTTATCAGGGACAGGGGGCGGCGGCTACACCTTC
>NA|TRBV24-1|TRBJ2-2|once
CATSKASLTGELFF
TGCGCCACCAGTAAGGCCAGCCTAACCGGGGAGCTGTTTTTT
>TRBD2|TRBV20-1|TRBJ2-3|few
CSAATSGGADTQYF
TGCAGTGCCGCGACTAGCGGGGGGGCAGATACGCAGTATTTT
>TRBD2|TRBV27|TRBJ2-1|few
CASSFMAGGNNEQFF
TGTGCCAGCAGTTTCATGGCGGGAGGGAACAATGAGCAGTTCTTC
>TRBD2|TRBV3-1|TRBJ2-1|NA
CASSRAEGLAGVEQFF
TGTGCCAGCAGCCGTGCAGAGGGACTAGCGGGAGTCGAGCAGTTCTTC
>NA|TRBV5-1|TRBJ2-7|NA
CASSLGNVGEQYF
TGCGCCAGCAGCTTGGGGAACGTCGGGGAGCAGTACTTC
>NA|TRBV5-1|TRBJ2-1|few
CASSSRGWGETQFF
TGCGCCAGCAGCTCCCGGGGGTGGGGAGAGACCCAGTTCTTC
>TRBD2|TRBV4-2|TRBJ2-1|NA
CASSQPGLAGEQFF
TGTGCCAGCAGCCAACCGGGACTAGCGGGTGAGCAGTTCTTC
>TRBD1|TRBV12-3/TRBV12-4|TRBJ1-5|few
CASNLGGQGSQPQHF
TGTGCCAGCAATTTAGGTGGACAGGGCTCTCAGCCCCAGCATTTT
>NA|TRBV6-5|TRBJ2-5|few
CASRLRNRAGETQYF
TGTGCCAGCAGGCTAAGGAACAGGGCGGGGGAGACCCAGTACTTC
>NA|TRBV2|TRBJ2-7|NA
CASSEGWVDNEQYF
TGTGCCAGCAGTGAAGGATGGGTCGATAACGAGCAGTACTTC
>NA|TRBV12-3/TRBV12-4|TRBJ1-1|NA
CASSFRRGNTEAFF
TGCGCCAGCAGCTTCCGACGTGGGAACACTGAAGCTTTCTTT
>TRBD1|TRBV29-1|TRBJ2-1|few
CSVNRGLYNEQFF
TGCAGCGTAAACAGGGGATTATACAATGAGCAGTTCTTC